The 32 T cell receptor beta chains in this list originate from one sample, sequenced in a study of metastatic and nonmetastatic thyroid tumors. Ahead of thyroid surgery, no patient had received treatment of any kind. TCRdb reprocessed the PCR reads via MiXCR. The repertoire includes more than 30,000 clones, approximately 20% of them detected once, and less than 25% sits in the top ten. The sequencing input was blood. Receptors originate from a female donor with papillary thyroid cancer or a benign thyroid nodule (not recorded which). Some clones in this sample may be carry-over from other donors' samples.

The gene calls are TRBV6-1 and TRBJ1-1; D is unresolved. The CDR3 is made up of 17 amino acids. Trimming cost V 5 bases and J 1 base, with 20 bases left between them. CDR1 is MNHNS and CDR2 is SASEGT in the germline V gene. The CDR3 DNA reads as TGTGCCAGCAGTCTAACGTTACGACGGGAATCGAACACTGAAGCTTTCTTT. This sequence encodes CASSLTLRRESNTEAFF.

There are many counts of this clone. V is TRBV4-1 and J is TRBJ1-2, with D possibly being TRBD1 (6 bases). Germline V CDR1 and CDR2: MGHRA, YSYEKL. V lost 0 bases, J lost 8 bases, and 31 bases lay in between. This CDR3 is 20 amino acids long. CDR3 sequence (DNA): TGCGCCAGCAGCCAAGATCTCAGCCCTCTAACAGGGAATGCAAAGCCCGGCTACACCTTC. It translates to CASSQDLSPLTGNAKPGYTF.

This clone occurred many times. V usage is TRBV29-1 and J usage is TRBJ2-5; no clear D. CDR3 size: 12 residues. The germline V gene has CDR1 SQVTM and CDR2 ANQGSEA. The V end was cut by 3 bases, the J end by 1 base, with 6 bases between. The DNA of the CDR3 is TGCAGCGTTGACTACAGCCAAGAGACCCAGTACTTC. Protein: CSVDYSQETQYF.

This clone was observed many times. V and J are TRBV5-1 and TRBJ2-3; TRBD2 matches 8 bases. Trimming at V came to 4 bases and at J to 6 bases, leaving 4 bases not matched to a gene. The CDR3 spans 13 residues. Germline CDR1 and CDR2: SGHRS and YFSETQ. The CDR3 bases are TGCGCCAGCAGCAGCGGGGGTGGTGATACGCAGTATTTT. Residues: CASSSGGGDTQYF. The variable domain in full, completed from reference TRBV5-1 and TRBJ2-3, reads KAGVTQTPRYLIKTRGQQVTLSCSPISGHRSVSWYQQTPGQGLQFLFEYFSETQRNKGNFPGRFSGRQFSNSRSEMNVSTLELGDSALYLCASSSGGGDTQYFGPGTRLTVL.

The chain couples TRBV4-1 to TRBJ1-6; 11 nucleotides line up with TRBD1. CDR3 length: 15 amino acids. Losses at the gene ends were 2 bases for V and 13 bases for J; bases not matched to a gene: 7. Germline CDR1 reads MGHRA; CDR2 reads YSYEKL. The CDR3 region has the DNA TGCGCCAGCAGCCAATGGGACAGGGGGAGGGGTCCCCTCCACTTT. Amino acid sequence: CASSQWDRGRGPLHF.

This clone came up many times. The chain uses TRBV7-9 and TRBJ1-1, with 7 positions matching TRBD1. Looked up from germline, CDR1 is SEHNR and CDR2 is FQNEAQ (reference sequence). This CDR3 has 13 residues. Trimming removed 4 bases from V and 11 bases from J; junction bases left unmatched: 10. The CDR3 reads CASSYDRAFGAFF. CDR3 nucleotides: TGTGCCAGCAGCTACGACAGGGCATTTGGGGCTTTCTTT.

This clone was counted many times. The chain links TRBV19 to TRBJ1-2; no clear D gene. The ends were cut back, 8 bases at V and 2 bases at J, with 15 bases in the middle. Germline CDR1 reads LNHDA; CDR2 reads SQIVND (reference sequence). CDR3 length: 14 residues. CDR3 nucleotide sequence: TGTGCCAGTTCCAAGGGCAGCGCAAACTATGGCTACACCTTC. Translating gives CASSKGSANYGYTF.

This clone occurred many times. The chain recombines TRBV29-1 with TRBJ2-7, with 7 bases identical to TRBD1. This CDR3 spans 13 amino acids. CDR1 and CDR2 (germline): SQVTM, ANQGSEA. With 6 bases clipped from V and 6 bases from J, the junction kept 11 bases outside the gene matches. CDR3 loop: CSVARDRRSEQYF. Here the CDR3 DNA reads TGCAGCGTCGCTCGGGACAGACGTTCCGAGCAGTACTTC.

A remark on this clone: The DNA is omitted, as the CDR3 cannot be located on it reliably, and the CDR3 follows TCRdb's listing. This chain uses TRBV12-3 or TRBV12-4 with TRBJ2-5; the table gives TRBD2 as D, unverified against the DNA. The CDR3 is made up of 16 amino acids, end residues included. The CDR3 sequence is CASILGLAGVGETQYF.

The V call is TRBV30, the J call TRBJ2-2; D unclear. With 0 bases removed from V and 6 bases from J, the gap between germline ends came to 5 bases. Germline values: CDR1 GTSNPN, CDR2 SVGIG (reference sequence). The CDR3 sequence is 12 residues long. The CDR3 DNA is TGTGCCTGGAGTGTGGTAGCCGGGGAGCTGTTTTTT. As protein: CAWSVVAGELFF.

The chain employs TRBV20-1 and TRBJ1-1; D is ambiguous. Trimming took 3 bases from V and 5 from J, leaving 7 bases between them. Germline V gene sequence: CDR1 DFQATT, CDR2 SNEGSKA (reference sequence). The CDR3 contains 11 residues. CDR3 amino acids: CSASRETEAFF. Here the CDR3 DNA reads TGCAGTGCTAGTCGAGAGACTGAAGCTTTCTTT.

The chain recombines TRBV11-1 with TRBJ2-3; no firm D call. The length of the CDR3 is 16 residues. The germline V gene has CDR1 SGHAT and CDR2 FQDESV (reference sequence). Trimming removed 7 bases at V and 4 bases at J, with 21 bases between. The CDR3 sequence is CASIPGNRVGSDTQYF. In DNA form, the CDR3 reads TGTGCCAGCATCCCCGGTAATAGGGTGGGATCAGATACGCAGTATTTT.

In DNA form, the CDR3 reads TGTGCCAGCAGCCGTCGCGAAGGGGACGAGCAGTACTTC. Amino acid sequence: CASSRREGDEQYF. The V call is TRBV7-2, the J call TRBJ2-7; weak D call: TRBD1 (5 bases). Germline V gene data show CDR1 as SGHTA and CDR2 as FQGNSA. The CDR3 extends over 13 amino acids. Between the trimmed V and J ends, which lost 5 bases and 5 bases, there was a span of 13 bases.

This clone was found a few times. The chain couples TRBV6-1 to TRBJ2-3; 11 bases fit TRBD1. The V segment lost 6 bases and the J segment 2 bases; nucleotides outside the gene matches: 4. CDR1 and CDR2 from the germline V gene are MNHNS and SASEGT. This CDR3 has 15 amino acids. CDR3 bases: TGTGCCAGCAGGGACAGGGGGCTCGCCACAGATACGCAGTATTTT. Residues: CASRDRGLATDTQYF.

This clone was seen a handful of times. This chain joins TRBV10-1 and TRBJ2-3, with 8 bases that match TRBD2. Germline V gene data show CDR1 as WNHNN and CDR2 as SYGVQD (reference sequence). J gave up 1 base and V 9 bases, and 0 bases lay outside the gene matches. The CDR3 runs 12 residues. Here the CDR3 reads CASSGGTDTQYF. Here the CDR3 DNA reads TGCGCCAGTAGCGGGGGCACAGATACGCAGTATTTT.

This clone was observed at least ten times. This chain uses TRBV9 with TRBJ1-5; no firm D call. The CDR3 has 13 residues. The germline V and J ends were trimmed by 3 bases and 0 bases, with 4 bases remaining between them. Germline CDR1 and CDR2: SGDLS and YYNGEE. In DNA, the CDR3 is TGTGCCAGCAGCGCGTATAGCAATCAGCCCCAGCATTTT. This gives the protein CASSAYSNQPQHF.

The table lists this clone with many counts. V gene TRBV20-1 combines with J gene TRBJ1-6; D may be TRBD1 (5 bases). Trimming stripped 0 bases from V and 8 bases from J, with 17 bases between. There are 16 residues in the CDR3. Germline values: CDR1 DFQATT, CDR2 SNEGSKA (reference sequence). In DNA, the CDR3 is TGCAGTGCTAGAGATCTGGGCAGGGAGGGAGATTCACCCCTCCACTTT. Its translation is CSARDLGREGDSPLHF.

Comment on this clone: Additional DNA sequences in this sample encode the identical CDR3. The chain couples TRBV5-6 to TRBJ1-1; 12 nucleotides match TRBD1. CDR1 is SGHDT and CDR2 is YYEEEE in the germline V gene. The CDR3 is 14 amino acids. After removal of 3 bases from V and 5 bases from J, the junction contained 2 bases not matched to a gene. The chain's CDR3 is CASSWDRGLTEAFF. The CDR3 region has the DNA TGTGCCAGCAGCTGGGACAGGGGGCTAACTGAAGCTTTCTTT.

The V gene is TRBV5-1, the J gene TRBJ2-1; 10 bases fit TRBD2. Germline-derived CDR1 and CDR2 are SGHRS and YFSETQ. Losses at the gene ends were 4 bases for V and 7 bases for J; bases not matched to a gene: 8. This CDR3 has 15 residues. The CDR3 sequence: CASSTLAGVGNEQFF. For the CDR3, the DNA is TGCGCCAGCAGCACTCTAGCGGGAGTAGGGAATGAGCAGTTCTTC. Complete variable domain (other parts from reference TRBV5-1 and TRBJ2-1): KAGVTQTPRYLIKTRGQQVTLSCSPISGHRSVSWYQQTPGQGLQFLFEYFSETQRNKGNFPGRFSGRQFSNSRSEMNVSTLELGDSALYLCASSTLAGVGNEQFFGPGTRLTVL.

This clone was recorded many times. The V and J genes are TRBV6-2 or TRBV6-3 and TRBJ2-3; 15 bases agree with TRBD2. The germline CDR1 and CDR2 sequences are MNHEY and SVGEGT. The CDR3 is 19 amino acids. V lost 6 bases and J lost 6; bases outside the gene matches: 16. The CDR3 spells CASRPAGTSGGRGRDTQYF. The CDR3 region has the DNA TGTGCCAGCAGACCTGCTGGGACTAGCGGGGGGAGGGGTCGCGATACGCAGTATTTT.

This clone was seen more than once but under ten times. The J gene is TRBJ1-4, the V gene TRBV6-1; no definite D call. This CDR3 spans 15 amino acids. Looked up from germline, CDR1 is MNHNS and CDR2 is SASEGT. V shed 10 bases and J shed 0 bases, with 15 bases lying between them. The CDR3 coding sequence is TGTGCCACAGGAACCTCAGAGCCAACTAATGAAAAACTGTTTTTT. Protein: CATGTSEPTNEKLFF.

In its sample, this clone was seen many times. The genes are TRBV5-4 and TRBJ1-1; no definite D call. The CDR3 is 14 amino acids. V was cut by 4 bases and J by 1 base, with 11 bases left in between. Germline lookup yields CDR1 SGHNT and CDR2 YYREEE (reference sequence). The CDR3 here is CASSNFDTNTEAFF. CDR3 bases: TGTGCCAGCAGCAATTTTGACACGAACACTGAAGCTTTCTTT. Using reference TRBV5-4 and TRBJ1-1 for the parts outside the CDR3, the full variable domain is ETGVTQSPTHLIKTRGQQVTLRCSSQSGHNTVSWYQQALGQGPQFIFQYYREEENGRGNFPPRFSGLQFPNYSSELNVNALELDDSALYLCASSNFDTNTEAFFGQGTRLTVV.

This chain joins TRBV19 and TRBJ1-5; TRBD1 might be the D (5 bases). V was pared by 6 bases and J by 0 bases, with 12 bases between. The V gene's germline CDR1 is LNHDA and CDR2 SQIVND (reference sequence). The CDR3 is made up of 15 amino acids. CDR3 DNA: TGTGCCAGTAGATGGGGGACCTTTAGCAATCAGCCCCAGCATTTT. It encodes CASRWGTFSNQPQHF.

This clone was found many times. The rearrangement links TRBV4-2 to TRBJ2-1; TRBD2 aligns across 14 bases. V lost 0 bases to trimming and J lost 7 bases; unmatched junction nucleotides: 8. Germline V gives CDR1 LGHNA, CDR2 YNFKEQ. CDR3 size: 18 residues. In DNA, the CDR3 is TGTGCCAGCAGCCAAGACCGACTAGCGGGGGGGCTTAAAAATGAGCAGTTCTTC. As protein: CASSQDRLAGGLKNEQFF.

The chain couples TRBV30 to TRBJ1-5; weak D call: TRBD1 (5 bases). The CDR3 sequence is 13 residues long. Trimming removed 3 bases from V and 2 bases from J, with 8 bases in between. Germline V gene sequence: CDR1 GTSNPN, CDR2 SVGIG (reference sequence). The CDR3 DNA sequence: TGTGCCTGGAGGGGAGGGGGCAATCAGCCCCAGCATTTT. This translates into CAWRGGGNQPQHF.

This clone came up once. V is TRBV11-2 and J is TRBJ2-1, with D possibly matching TRBD2 (5 bases). The V end lost 4 bases, the J end lost 5 bases, and 15 bases lay between the germline ends. From germline, CDR1 is SGHAT and CDR2 FQNNGV. The CDR3 has 15 amino acids. CDR3 coding DNA: TGTGCCAGCAGCTCCCGAGAGGGCGTTAACAATGAGCAGTTCTTC. It yields the protein CASSSREGVNNEQFF.

The chain links TRBV6-1 to TRBJ2-5; the D gene is possibly TRBD1 (5 bases). Trimming took off 5 bases at V and 4 bases at J, with 14 bases between the two ends. The CDR3 is 14 amino acids. Germline assignment: CDR1 MNHNS and CDR2 SASEGT. The DNA of the CDR3 is TGTGCCAGCAGTATAAATCAGGGTGGAGAGACCCAGTACTTC. It translates to CASSINQGGETQYF.

This clone was observed many times. The rearrangement links TRBV2 to TRBJ2-5; D uncertain. Between the trimmed V and J ends, which lost 2 bases and 5 bases, there was a span of 15 bases. Germline lookup yields CDR1 SNHLY and CDR2 FYNNEI. The CDR3 runs to 15 residues. The DNA for the CDR3 is TGTGCCAGCAGTGAACCTCTAGTCGTTGGGGAGACCCAGTACTTC. It encodes CASSEPLVVGETQYF.

The V call is TRBV18, the J call TRBJ2-7; TRBD1 agrees at 8 bases. From germline, CDR1 is KGHSH and CDR2 LQKENI. The J segment lost 6 bases and the V segment lost 4 bases, leaving 2 bases of the junction unmatched. The CDR3 length is 12 residues. In nucleotides, the CDR3 is TGTGCCAGCTCACGCGACAGGGGCGAGCAGTACTTC. It codes for CASSRDRGEQYF.

This clone has ten or more counts. The same CDR3 is also encoded by other DNA sequences in this sample. This CDR3 reads CASSVVSGGAVEQFF. In nucleotides, the CDR3 is TGTGCCAGCAGCGTAGTAAGCGGGGGGGCTGTTGAGCAGTTCTTC. The rearrangement links TRBV9 to TRBJ2-1, with 10 bases identical to TRBD2. Germline-derived CDR1 and CDR2 are SGDLS and YYNGEE. The CDR3 is 15 amino acids. After removal of 0 bases from V and 9 bases from J, the junction contained 6 bases not matched to a gene.

There are many counts of this clone. The chain is built from TRBV18 and TRBJ2-7; possible D gene TRBD2, 6 bases. CDR1 is KGHSH and CDR2 is LQKENI in the germline V gene. CDR3 length: 16 residues. Trimming took off 3 bases at V and 5 bases at J, with 20 bases between the two ends. The CDR3 coding sequence is TGTGCCAGCTCACCCCCGGGACTTCCCTCTCGGGACGAGCAGTACTTC. Protein: CASSPPGLPSRDEQYF.

V is TRBV4-1 and J is TRBJ2-1; no clear D. The V gene's germline CDR1 is MGHRA and CDR2 YSYEKL. Trimming took off 0 bases at V and 8 bases at J, with 8 bases between the two ends. This CDR3 has 13 amino acids. CDR3 sequence: CASSQEAQDEQFF. CDR3 DNA sequence: TGCGCCAGCAGCCAAGAGGCCCAGGATGAGCAGTTCTTC.